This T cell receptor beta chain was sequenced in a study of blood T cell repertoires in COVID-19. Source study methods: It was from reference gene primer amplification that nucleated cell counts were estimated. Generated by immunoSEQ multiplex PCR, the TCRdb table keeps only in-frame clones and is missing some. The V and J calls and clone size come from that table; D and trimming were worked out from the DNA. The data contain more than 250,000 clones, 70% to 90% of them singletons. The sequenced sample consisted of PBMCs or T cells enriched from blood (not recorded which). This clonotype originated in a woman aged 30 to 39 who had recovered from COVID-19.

This CDR3 is CASRATGGYEQYF. The DNA for the CDR3 is TGTGCCAGCAGAGCCACAGGGGGCTACGAGCAGTACTTC. The chain joins TRBV27 to TRBJ2-7, with TRBD1 identical over 8 bases. Germline CDR1 MNHEY, CDR2 SMNVEV (reference sequence). The CDR3 runs to 13 residues. V trimming: 6 bases; J trimming: 3 bases; junction bases outside the gene matches: 4.